This T cell receptor beta chain was identified during a study of PD-1 blockade in classical Hodgkin lymphoma. This table comes from immunoSEQ multiplex PCR, and its TCRdb copy is limited to in-frame clones, with some not included. The sample lists 2,500 to 3,500 clones, under 85% occurring once. Time point of the sample: cycle 4 day 1 (C4D1), after about 6 weeks of nivolumab. Each and every patient relapsed after autologous stem cell transplantation, and patients got differing brentuximab vedotin exposure. The study isolated CD8+ T cells from thawed PBMCs by magnetic negative selection. The source material was CD8+ T cells from blood, sampled before the fourth cycle of nivolumab. The receptor was isolated from a human donor with classical Hodgkin lymphoma.

The CDR3 loop is CAWSVKGGGNYGYTF. Here the CDR3 DNA reads TGTGCCTGGAGTGTAAAGGGTGGAGGTAACTATGGCTACACCTTC. The V call is TRBV30, the J call TRBJ1-2; D gene ambiguous. Germline assignment: CDR1 GTSNPN and CDR2 SVGIG (reference sequence). The CDR3 spans 15 residues. Trimming left V 0 bases short and J 1 base short, with 12 bases between.